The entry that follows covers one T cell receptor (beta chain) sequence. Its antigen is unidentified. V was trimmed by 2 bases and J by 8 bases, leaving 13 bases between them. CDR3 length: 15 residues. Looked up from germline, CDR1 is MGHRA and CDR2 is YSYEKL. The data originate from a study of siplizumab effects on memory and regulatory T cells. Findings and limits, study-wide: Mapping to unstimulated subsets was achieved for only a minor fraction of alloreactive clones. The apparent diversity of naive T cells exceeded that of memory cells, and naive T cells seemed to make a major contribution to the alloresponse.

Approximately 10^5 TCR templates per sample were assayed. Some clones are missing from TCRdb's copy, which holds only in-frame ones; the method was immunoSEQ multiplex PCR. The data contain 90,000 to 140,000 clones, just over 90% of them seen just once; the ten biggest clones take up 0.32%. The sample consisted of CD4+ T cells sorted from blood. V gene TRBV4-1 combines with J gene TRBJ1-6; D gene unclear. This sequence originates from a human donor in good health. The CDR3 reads CASSQLTAADSPLHF. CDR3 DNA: TGCGCCAGCAGCCAACTAACTGCTGCGGATTCACCCCTCCACTTT.